Presented here are 32 T cell receptor beta chains from one specimen sequenced in a study of CD8 T cells in Susac syndrome. cDNA came from around 0.5 to 1 ug RNA primed by random hexamers. MiXCR was run by TCRdb on the immunoSEQ multiplex PCR reads, yielding one entry per CDR3 protein. Of fewer than 350,000 distinct CDR3 sequences listed, around 91% are singletons. Sequencing was performed on CD8+ T cells from PBMCs. All receptors derive from a human donor with multiple sclerosis.

This clonotype was picked up one time. This chain links TRBV12-3 or TRBV12-4 with TRBJ2-2; tentative D call: TRBD2 (6 bases). Trimming removed 4 bases from V and 8 bases from J, with 14 bases in between. The CDR3 runs 14 residues. CDR3 amino acids: CASSWTGRGGELFF. CDR3 DNA: TGTGCCAGCAGTTGGACCGGGAGAGGTGGGGAGCTGTTTTTT.

This clonotype came up a few times. This chain connects TRBV11-3 to TRBJ2-2; D unclear. The CDR3 has 16 residues. CDR1 and CDR2 from the germline V gene are SGHNT and YENEEA. V lost 3 bases to trimming and J lost 2 bases, with 13 bases between them. The CDR3 DNA reads TGTGCCAGCAGCTTCCTACGGCCCCCTAACACCGGGGAGCTGTTTTTT. Amino acids: CASSFLRPPNTGELFF.

The chain combines TRBV12-3 or TRBV12-4 with TRBJ1-5; D is unresolved. This CDR3 region has 15 residues. Trimming pared 5 bases from V and 6 bases from J, leaving 17 bases between. The DNA of the CDR3 is TGTGCCAGCAGTCCCCCTGGGGAGGGAAGTCAGCCCCAGCATTTT. Translation: CASSPPGEGSQPQHF.

This clonotype was counted once. The chain carries TRBV27 and TRBJ2-1, with a tentative D call TRBD1 (6 bases). From germline, CDR1 is MNHEY and CDR2 SMNVEV (reference sequence). V was cut by 5 bases and J by 3 bases, with 17 bases left in between. The CDR3 extends over 16 amino acids. CDR3 protein: CASSLLTGGGYNEQFF. The CDR3 nucleotides read TGTGCCAGCAGTCTACTGACAGGAGGCGGCTACAATGAGCAGTTCTTC.

The chain uses TRBV20-1 and TRBJ2-4, with unresolved D. The germline V gene encodes CDR1 DFQATT and CDR2 SNEGSKA (reference sequence). CDR3 length: 12 amino acids. V was shortened by 0 bases and J by 8 bases, with 8 bases between the two germline ends. Here the CDR3 reads CSARDASYIQYF. As DNA, the CDR3 is TGCAGTGCTAGAGATGCATCTTACATTCAGTACTTC.

The V and J genes are TRBV28 and TRBJ2-7, with TRBD2 matching over 12 bases. Per germline, CDR1 MDHEN and CDR2 SYDVKM. The CDR3 extends over 15 amino acids. The junction had 8 bases not matched to a gene; V was cut back by 5 bases and J by 6 bases. DNA of the CDR3: TGTGCCAGCAGTGCGACTAGCGGGAGCCTTGCCGAGCAGTACTTC. Amino acid sequence: CASSATSGSLAEQYF.

The chain employs TRBV2 and TRBJ2-7; the D is unclear. The length of the CDR3 is 13 residues. V was cut by 6 bases and J by 3 bases, with 12 bases left in between. Germline V gene lookup returns CDR1 SNHLY and CDR2 FYNNEI. Written as DNA, the CDR3 is TGTGCCAGCAGCCACGGACCCGACTACGAGCAGTACTTC. Protein: CASSHGPDYEQYF. The full variable domain, rest sourced from reference TRBV2 and TRBJ2-7, is EPEVTQTPSHQVTQMGQEVILRCVPISNHLYFYWYRQILGQKVEFLVSFYNNEISEKSEIFDDQFSVERPDGSNFTLKIRSTKLEDSAMYFCASSHGPDYEQYFGPGTRLTVT.

The rearrangement joins TRBV7-9 to TRBJ2-3; 7 nucleotides agree with TRBD2. V gave up 5 bases and J gave up 4 bases; unmatched junction bases: 12. Germline lookup yields CDR1 SEHNR and CDR2 FQNEAQ (reference sequence). The CDR3 has 16 amino acids. CDR3: CASSALGLADPDTQYF. In DNA form, the CDR3 reads TGTGCCAGCAGCGCCTTGGGGCTAGCGGACCCAGATACGCAGTATTTT.

This chain joins TRBV20-1 and TRBJ1-2, with D possibly being TRBD1 (6 bases). The length of the CDR3 is 14 residues. The ends were cut back, 6 bases at V and 3 bases at J, with 17 bases in the middle. Per germline, CDR1 DFQATT and CDR2 SNEGSKA (reference sequence). CDR3 region: CSARGGGYDYGYTF. The CDR3 DNA is TGCAGTGCAAGGGGGGGAGGTTATGACTATGGCTACACCTTC.

The CDR3 sequence is CASSVGLLNEQFF. CDR3 in DNA: TGTGCCAGCAGCGTAGGACTCTTGAATGAGCAGTTCTTC. The chain links TRBV9 to TRBJ2-1, with D unclear. The V and J ends lost 0 bases and 7 bases respectively, with 8 bases between them. Germline assignment: CDR1 SGDLS and CDR2 YYNGEE. The CDR3 extends over 13 amino acids.

The chain has TRBV6-2 or TRBV6-3 and TRBJ1-5; D perhaps matches TRBD1 (5 bases). The CDR3 has 14 residues. V gave up 4 bases and J gave up 7 bases, with 14 bases separating them. Germline CDR1 is MNHEY and CDR2 is SVGEGT. CDR3 loop: CASSWTRGRQPQHF. The CDR3 region has the DNA TGTGCCAGCAGTTGGACGAGGGGCCGGCAGCCCCAGCATTTT.

The chain employs TRBV6-5 and TRBJ1-2; D gene uncertain. The CDR3 consists of 13 residues. CDR1 and CDR2 from the germline V gene are MNHEY and SVGAGI. V lost 5 bases and J 5 bases, leaving 12 bases between the germline ends. The CDR3 protein is CASSALGIYGYTF. The CDR3 coding sequence is TGTGCCAGCAGTGCCCTCGGGATATATGGCTACACCTTC.

The chain joins TRBV19 to TRBJ2-6; D not certain. V was pared by 2 bases and J by 0 bases, with 5 bases between. CDR1 is LNHDA, CDR2 SQIVND, per germline (reference sequence). The CDR3 spans 15 residues. CDR3 loop: CASSITASGANVLTF. As DNA, the CDR3 is TGTGCCAGTAGTATAACGGCCTCTGGGGCCAACGTCCTGACTTTC.

The J gene is TRBJ2-1, the V gene TRBV7-9; D is unclear. Germline V gene lookup returns CDR1 SEHNR and CDR2 FQNEAQ (reference sequence). The CDR3 spans 12 residues. V gave up 3 bases and J gave up 7 bases, with 7 bases separating them. CDR3 sequence: CASSFMGNEQFF. CDR3 DNA sequence: TGTGCCAGCAGCTTCATGGGTAATGAGCAGTTCTTC.

V gene TRBV5-1 combines with J gene TRBJ2-2; D unclear. Germline CDR1 and CDR2: SGHRS and YFSETQ. This CDR3 region has 15 residues. V lost 2 bases and J lost 2, with 10 bases in between. CDR3 sequence (DNA): TGCGCCAGCAGCTTTACCCAGGTCAACACCGGGGAGCTGTTTTTT. It specifies CASSFTQVNTGELFF.

The chain couples TRBV27 to TRBJ2-1; TRBD2 matches 9 bases. J was trimmed by 0 bases and V by 0 bases; bases with no gene match: 3. Germline V gene lookup returns CDR1 MNHEY and CDR2 SMNVEV (reference sequence). CDR3 length: 17 amino acids. The chain's CDR3 is CASSLSGGRVSYNEQFF. Written as DNA, the CDR3 is TGTGCCAGCAGTTTATCGGGCGGGAGGGTCTCCTACAATGAGCAGTTCTTC.

The chain links TRBV10-3 to TRBJ1-2; 7 bases align to TRBD1. V was clipped by 6 bases and J by 3 bases; unmatched bases: 10. The CDR3 covers 15 residues. Germline values: CDR1 ENHRY, CDR2 SYGVKD. CDR3 nucleotide sequence: TGTGCCATCAGCCTCGGACAGGAGGAGGACTATGGCTACACCTTC. Its translation: CAISLGQEEDYGYTF.

This sequence joins TRBV19 and TRBJ2-2, with TRBD2 matching over 10 bases. The V segment lost 7 bases and the J segment 5 bases; nucleotides outside the gene matches: 7. CDR3 length: 15 residues. Germline lookup yields CDR1 LNHDA and CDR2 SQIVND (reference sequence). For the CDR3, the DNA is TGTGCCAGTACTATTGCTAGCGGGGGAACCGGGGAGCTGTTTTTT. Residues: CASTIASGGTGELFF.

The chain is built from TRBV9 and TRBJ2-7, with D perhaps TRBD1 (5 bases). The germline CDR1 and CDR2 sequences are SGDLS and YYNGEE. The CDR3 extends over 14 amino acids. V lost 1 base to trimming and J lost 3 bases, with 11 bases between them. The CDR3 DNA follows: TGTGCCAGCAGCGTACAGGGCGAGTACTACGAGCAGTACTTC. It encodes CASSVQGEYYEQYF.

The V call is TRBV6-2 or TRBV6-3, the J call TRBJ2-1, with D perhaps matching TRBD2 (5 bases). V dropped 2 bases and J dropped 6 bases, with 8 bases sitting between them. The germline CDR1 and CDR2 sequences are MNHEY and SVGEGT. The CDR3 has 13 amino acids. The CDR3 sequence is CASSYEGGNEQFF. The CDR3 region has the DNA TGTGCCAGCAGTTACGAAGGAGGCAATGAGCAGTTCTTC.

This chain joins TRBV7-9 and TRBJ2-5, with D perhaps assigned TRBD1 or TRBD2 (5 bases each). Trimming cost V 5 bases and J 5 bases, with 15 bases left between them. Germline CDR1 and CDR2: SEHNR and FQNEAQ (reference sequence). The CDR3 extends over 14 amino acids. CDR3 residues: CASSLLEGSETQYF. The DNA of the CDR3 is TGTGCCAGCAGCCTCCTAGAGGGGTCGGAGACCCAGTACTTC.

This chain uses TRBV9 with TRBJ1-2; 8 nucleotides match TRBD1. CDR1 is SGDLS, CDR2 YYNGEE, per germline. CDR3 length: 13 residues. Germline trimming cut 4 bases from V and 10 bases from J; bases unmatched to any gene: 9. CDR3: CASSLGQGGVYTF. The CDR3, as DNA: TGTGCCAGCAGCCTCGGACAGGGTGGAGTCTACACCTTC. Together with reference TRBV9 and TRBJ1-2, the CDR3 gives the full variable domain: DSGVTQTPKHLITATGQRVTLRCSPRSGDLSVYWYQQSLDQGLQFLIQYYNGEERAKGNILERFSAQQFPDLHSELNLSSLELGDSALYFCASSLGQGGVYTFGSGTRLTVV.

The V gene is TRBV7-9, the J gene TRBJ1-4; D is ambiguous. Trimming pared 0 bases from V and 5 bases from J, leaving 10 bases between. The CDR3 length is 15 residues. Germline lookup yields CDR1 SEHNR and CDR2 FQNEAQ (reference sequence). The CDR3 loop reads CASSLAEAWNEKLFF. The CDR3 bases are TGTGCCAGCAGCTTAGCGGAGGCGTGGAATGAAAAACTGTTTTTT.

Concerning this clonotype: An end of the junction differs from the germline gene, which may be a read error. CDR3 residues: CASSLGEVVAGYQETQYF. The CDR3 nucleotides are TGTGCCAGCAGTTTAGGGGAGGTTGTGGCAGGGTACCAAGAGACCCAGTACTTC. The chain recombines TRBV11-2 with TRBJ2-5, with D maybe TRBD2 (6 bases). Germline V gene lookup returns CDR1 SGHAT and CDR2 FQNNGV. There are 18 residues in the CDR3.

The chain uses TRBV18 and TRBJ2-7; 7 positions agree with TRBD1. V lost 3 bases, J lost 1 base, and 6 bases stayed unmatched. The V gene's germline CDR1 is KGHSH and CDR2 LQKENI. CDR3 length equals 15 residues. The CDR3 sequence: CASSPTGLGSYEQYF. CDR3 bases: TGTGCCAGCTCACCGACAGGGCTCGGGTCCTACGAGCAGTACTTC.

CDR3 DNA sequence: TGTGCCAGCAGCAACTTCCGGGACTCCTACGAGCAGTACTTC. Translating gives CASSNFRDSYEQYF. The chain couples TRBV7-2 to TRBJ2-7; TRBD2 is a possible D gene (5 bases). CDR1 and CDR2 (germline): SGHTA, FQGNSA. The length of the CDR3 is 14 residues. The V gene lost 5 bases and the J gene lost 0 bases, with 11 bases spanning the gap. Full variable domain (missing parts from reference TRBV7-2 and TRBJ2-7): GAGVSQSPSNKVTEKGKDVELRCDPISGHTALYWYRQSLGQGLEFLIYFQGNSAPDKSGLPSDRFSAERTGGSVSTLTIQRTQQEDSAVYLCASSNFRDSYEQYFGPGTRLTVT.

This clonotype was seen once. The genes are TRBV7-9 and TRBJ2-1; TRBD1 matches at 10 bases. Per the germline V gene, CDR1 is SEHNR and CDR2 is FQNEAQ (reference sequence). Unmatched junction bases numbered 11, after V lost 6 bases and J lost 9 bases. The CDR3 runs 15 residues. The CDR3 here is CASSHGQGVRAEQFF. DNA for the CDR3: TGTGCCAGCAGTCACGGACAGGGGGTGCGGGCTGAGCAGTTCTTC.

This clonotype was seen a handful of times. This sequence joins TRBV27 and TRBJ2-1, with 11 bases aligning to TRBD1. The length of the CDR3 is 14 residues. Germline CDR1 and CDR2: MNHEY and SMNVEV (reference sequence). J gave up 13 bases and V 4 bases, and 9 bases lay outside the gene matches. The CDR3 loop reads CASSWGQGENLQFF. CDR3 in DNA: TGTGCCAGCAGTTGGGGACAGGGGGAAAACCTCCAGTTCTTC.

The genes are TRBV12-3 or TRBV12-4 and TRBJ2-1; tentative D call: TRBD1 (5 bases). CDR3 length: 15 residues. Trimming took off 5 bases at V and 3 bases at J, with 14 bases between the two ends. CDR3 amino acids: CASSPAPRDYNEQFF. The DNA for the CDR3 is TGTGCCAGCAGTCCAGCCCCCAGGGACTACAATGAGCAGTTCTTC.

The rearrangement links TRBV29-1 to TRBJ1-5, with TRBD1 matching over 7 bases. After removal of 5 bases from V and 4 bases from J, the junction contained 5 bases not matched to a gene. This CDR3 has 13 residues. Germline CDR1 reads SQVTM; CDR2 reads ANQGSEA. Here the CDR3 reads CSVRMDRNQPQHF. For the CDR3, the DNA is TGCAGCGTTCGAATGGACAGGAATCAGCCCCAGCATTTT.

This clonotype was observed once. The chain couples TRBV20-1 to TRBJ2-1; TRBD1 is a possible D gene (5 bases). The CDR3 contains 13 residues. V lost 3 bases and J 10 bases, leaving 16 bases between the germline ends. Per germline, CDR1 DFQATT and CDR2 SNEGSKA (reference sequence). CDR3 region: CSARGPGGGEQFF. The CDR3 nucleotides read TGCAGTGCTAGGGGGCCTGGCGGTGGGGAGCAGTTCTTC.

V usage is TRBV30 and J usage is TRBJ2-7; D is undetermined. CDR1 GTSNPN and CDR2 SVGIG come from the germline V gene (reference sequence). The CDR3 is 11 residues long. V was pared by 0 bases and J by 6 bases, with 6 bases between. The CDR3 here is CAWSVGSEQYF. CDR3 sequence (DNA): TGTGCCTGGAGTGTGGGTTCCGAGCAGTACTTC. The full variable domain, in which reference TRBV30 and TRBJ2-7 provide the parts outside the CDR3, is SQTIHQWPATLVQPVGSPLSLECTVEGTSNPNLYWYRQAAGRGLQLLFYSVGIGQISSEVPQNLSASRPQDRQFILSSKKLLLSDSGFYLCAWSVGSEQYFGPGTRLTVT.